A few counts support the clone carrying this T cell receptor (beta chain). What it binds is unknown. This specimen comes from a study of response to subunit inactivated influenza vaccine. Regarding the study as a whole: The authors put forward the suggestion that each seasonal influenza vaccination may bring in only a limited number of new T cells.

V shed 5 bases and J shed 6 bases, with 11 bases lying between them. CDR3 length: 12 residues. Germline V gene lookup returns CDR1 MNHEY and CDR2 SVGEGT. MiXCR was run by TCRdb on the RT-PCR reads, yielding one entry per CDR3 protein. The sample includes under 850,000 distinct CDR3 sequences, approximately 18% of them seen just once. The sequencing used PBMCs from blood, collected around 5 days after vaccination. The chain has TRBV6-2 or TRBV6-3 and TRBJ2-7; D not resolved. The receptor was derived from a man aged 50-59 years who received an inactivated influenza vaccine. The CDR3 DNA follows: TGTGCCAGCAGTCCCGTAGCTGTCGAGCAGTACTTC. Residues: CASSPVAVEQYF.